In this sample, the clone carrying this TCR beta chain turned up a few times. Its cognate antigen is unknown. Trimming stripped 1 base from V and 5 bases from J, with 12 bases between. The CDR3 has 15 residues. Germline V gene lookup returns CDR1 SEHNR and CDR2 FQNEAQ (reference sequence). The data belong to a study of T-cell reconstitution after alpha-beta-depleted transplantation in children. Points from the study as a whole: Two months or so post-transplant, alpha-beta T cells reportedly derived from several hundred expanded graft clones. Several patients had high TCRbeta diversity at day 60; it came from surviving recipient T cells and thymic progenitors. Newly produced T cells mostly provided counts and TCRbeta diversity after one year, as hyperexpanded clones declined.

The library targeted TCRbeta and was prepared with unique molecular identifiers. MiXCR, run by TCRdb on the PCR reads, gives a single entry per CDR3 protein. In the table there are some 830,000 distinct CDR3 sequences, 16% of which are singletons. V and J are TRBV7-9 and TRBJ2-1; tentative D call: TRBD1 (5 bases). Source: PBMCs, mostly from graft donor cells, taken 360 days after TCRalphabeta/CD19-depleted stem cell transplant. The sequence derives from a male patient younger than 18 who had a stem cell transplant for acute lymphoblastic leukemia, so the T cells may come from the graft donor. CDR3 sequence: CASSLVGRGNNEQFF. For the CDR3, the DNA is TGTGCCAGCAGCTTAGTGGGTAGGGGAAACAATGAGCAGTTCTTC.